This is a list of T cell receptor beta chains from one sample in a study of T-cell memory formation after mild COVID-19. TCRdb re-analysed the 5' RACE reads in MiXCR, keeping a single row per CDR3 protein. The table has roughly 180,000 distinct CDR3 sequences, 11% seen once. Specimen: PBMCs or a T cell subset sorted from them (not recorded which). These receptors all stem from a man younger than 30 who had mild COVID-19 (a few samples of this study predate the infection). Cell type and time point are not known. Each CDR3 is given with its conserved first and last residue. A D gene is named only where the DNA matches it firmly. Size is stated for part of the rows, as once, few or many counts, or as a class when the clone is expanded.

clone_size	j_call	d_call	cdr3_length	v_call	cdr3_aa	cdr3_nt
few	TRBJ1-2	TRBD1	15	TRBV6-6	CASRAHGGQLYGYTF	TGTGCCAGCAGGGCACACGGGGGACAGCTCTATGGCTACACCTTC
few	TRBJ2-3	-	12	TRBV5-1	CASRGSTDTQYF	TGCGCCAGCCGGGGGAGCACAGATACGCAGTATTTT
-	TRBJ1-2	-	13	TRBV29-1	CSVVGGPNYGYTF	TGCAGCGTTGTAGGGGGTCCTAACTATGGCTACACCTTC
-	TRBJ1-4	-	13	TRBV7-9	CASSLEGSAKLFF	TGTGCCAGCAGCCTAGAGGGCTCGGCGAAACTGTTTTTT
-	TRBJ2-2	TRBD1	13	TRBV19	CAADRGDTGELFF	TGTGCCGCAGACAGGGGTGACACCGGGGAGCTGTTTTTT
-	TRBJ1-5	-	16	TRBV9	CASSLYLPHLSQPQHF	TGTGCCAGCAGCTTGTACCTCCCGCATTTGAGTCAGCCCCAGCATTTT
-	TRBJ1-2	TRBD1	15	TRBV7-2	CASSPSGQAGYGYTF	TGTGCCAGCAGCCCCTCGGGACAGGCGGGATATGGCTACACCTTC
-	TRBJ2-4	-	16	TRBV7-9	CASSHARRLSKNIQYF	TGTGCCAGCAGTCACGCCCGGCGGCTTTCCAAAAACATTCAGTACTTC
-	TRBJ1-1	-	13	TRBV6-6	CASSKERGTEAFF	TGTGCCAGCAGTAAGGAAAGGGGCACTGAAGCTTTCTTT
-	TRBJ1-5	TRBD1	13	TRBV6-1	CAGRTGANQPQHF	TGTGCCGGCAGGACAGGAGCCAATCAGCCCCAGCATTTT
many	TRBJ2-3	TRBD2	16	TRBV7-9	CASSLALAGGQDTQYF	TGTGCCAGCAGCTTGGCCCTAGCGGGGGGGCAAGATACGCAGTATTTT
few	TRBJ1-5	TRBD1	17	TRBV6-5	CASSSRTGGSGNQPQHF	TGTGCCAGCAGTTCCAGGACAGGGGGAAGTGGCAATCAGCCCCAGCATTTT
many	TRBJ2-5	-	12	TRBV7-9	CASSSSQETQYF	TGTGCCAGCAGCTCCAGCCAAGAGACCCAGTACTTC
few	TRBJ2-3	-	13	TRBV27	CASSSSSTDTQYF	TGTGCCAGCAGTTCCTCAAGCACAGATACGCAGTATTTT
few	TRBJ2-5	-	14	TRBV3-1	CASSLGPFPETQYF	TGTGCCAGCAGCCTGGGACCTTTCCCCGAGACCCAGTACTTC
few	TRBJ2-7	-	15	TRBV12-3/TRBV12-4	CASRDQGYGSYEQYF	TGTGCCAGCAGGGATCAGGGATACGGCTCCTACGAGCAGTACTTC
-	TRBJ2-7	TRBD1	13	TRBV6-2/TRBV6-3	CASSRDRAYEQYF	TGTGCCAGCAGTCGCGACAGGGCCTACGAGCAGTACTTC
few	TRBJ2-5	-	14	TRBV5-5	CASSQGANQETQYF	TGTGCCAGCAGCCAAGGGGCCAATCAAGAGACCCAGTACTTC
-	TRBJ1-1	-	15	TRBV7-2	CASSARGDQNTEAFF	TGTGCCAGCAGCGCCCGAGGAGATCAGAACACTGAAGCTTTCTTT
few	TRBJ1-2	-	13	TRBV20-1	CSARDQGSYGYTF	TGCAGTGCTAGAGACCAGGGGAGCTATGGCTACACCTTC
many	TRBJ2-5	-	15	TRBV7-2	CASSNPVGAGETQYF	TGTGCCAGCAGCAACCCCGTCGGGGCGGGGGAGACCCAGTACTTC
-	TRBJ1-6	-	17	TRBV6-2/TRBV6-3	CASSYPSGGADNSPLHF	TGTGCCAGCAGTTACCCGTCCGGGGGGGCCGATAATTCACCCCTCCACTTT
many	TRBJ2-3	-	13	TRBV29-1	CSVGTTRPPTQYF	TGCAGCGTTGGAACCACTAGGCCCCCTACGCAGTATTTT
-	TRBJ1-2	TRBD1	15	TRBV5-1	CASRITPGTGVGYTF	TGCGCCAGCAGGATCACACCCGGGACAGGGGTCGGCTACACCTTC
few	TRBJ2-1	TRBD1	15	TRBV20-1	CSASARTGSYNEQFF	TGCAGTGCAAGCGCCAGGACAGGGTCCTACAATGAGCAGTTCTTC
-	TRBJ2-1	-	16	TRBV7-8	CASSRTPAGRYNEQFF	TGTGCCAGCAGCCGCACCCCGGCGGGCCGATACAATGAGCAGTTCTTC
few	TRBJ1-1	-	13	TRBV6-6	CASSYGGNTEAFF	TGTGCCAGCAGTTACGGCGGCAACACTGAAGCTTTCTTT
few	TRBJ1-2	TRBD1	16	TRBV12-3/TRBV12-4	CASSRTGGFSRRGYTF	TGTGCCAGCAGTCGGACAGGGGGCTTTTCCCGTCGGGGCTACACCTTC
-	TRBJ2-1	-	11	TRBV24-1	CATGTGYEQFF	TGTGCCACCGGGACGGGATATGAGCAGTTCTTC
few	TRBJ1-5	-	15	TRBV2	CASSEWQGGFQPQHF	TGTGCCAGCAGTGAATGGCAGGGAGGCTTCCAGCCCCAGCATTTT
-	TRBJ2-1	TRBD1	13	TRBV29-1	CSGGTGSYNEQFF	TGCAGCGGGGGGACAGGGAGTTACAATGAGCAGTTCTTC
few	TRBJ2-1	TRBD1	14	TRBV11-2	CASSLNPGGNEQFF	TGTGCCAGCAGCTTAAATCCAGGGGGCAATGAGCAGTTCTTC
-	TRBJ2-5	-	13	TRBV5-1	CASSSGVRETQYF	TGCGCCAGCAGCTCCGGGGTGCGAGAGACCCAGTACTTC
many	TRBJ1-2	-	12	TRBV5-1	CASSRGEDGYTF	TGCGCCAGCAGCCGAGGTGAGGATGGCTACACCTTC
few	TRBJ1-1	-	16	TRBV29-1	CSVAPSTGGVNTEAFF	TGCAGCGTTGCCCCCTCGACAGGAGGTGTGAACACTGAAGCTTTCTTT
-	TRBJ2-3	TRBD2	16	TRBV6-1	CASSARTSGGVDTQYF	TGTGCCAGCAGTGCAAGGACTAGCGGGGGGGTAGATACGCAGTATTTT
many	TRBJ2-3	-	16	TRBV4-3	CASSQGAWEQTDTQYF	TGCGCCAGCAGCCAAGGGGCGTGGGAGCAAACAGATACGCAGTATTTT
few	TRBJ2-5	-	14	TRBV7-3	CASNPRVGGETQYF	TGTGCCAGCAACCCCCGGGTTGGGGGAGAGACCCAGTACTTC
few	TRBJ2-5	TRBD1	14	TRBV14	CASSPRDRVKTQYF	TGTGCCAGCAGCCCCAGGGACAGGGTCAAGACCCAGTACTTC
-	TRBJ2-4	-	13	TRBV11-2	CASSPRRGNIQYF	TGTGCCAGCAGCCCCAGGAGGGGCAACATTCAGTACTTC
many	TRBJ1-2	TRBD1	15	TRBV7-2	CASSITGTGSSGYTF	TGTGCCAGCAGCATAACCGGGACAGGGTCAAGTGGCTACACCTTC
-	TRBJ2-3	TRBD1	14	TRBV7-7	CASSHDREADTQYF	TGTGCCAGCAGCCACGACAGGGAAGCAGATACGCAGTATTTT
-	TRBJ2-3	-	14	TRBV6-5	CASKVWSSTDTQYF	TGTGCCAGCAAAGTCTGGTCTAGCACAGATACGCAGTATTTT
few	TRBJ1-4	-	15	TRBV5-1	CASSLGGGGDEKLFF	TGCGCCAGCAGCTTGGGCGGGGGCGGCGATGAAAAACTGTTTTTT
many	TRBJ2-1	TRBD2	14	TRBV20-1	CSASEVRGAREQFF	TGCAGTGCCTCCGAAGTGCGGGGGGCGCGTGAGCAGTTCTTC
many	TRBJ1-6	-	14	TRBV5-1	CASSSTGNNSPLHF	TGCGCCAGCAGCTCGACAGGAAATAATTCACCCCTCCACTTT
few	TRBJ2-1	TRBD2	15	TRBV7-2	CASSLVVAGGGEQFF	TGTGCCAGCAGCCTAGTAGTGGCGGGGGGAGGAGAGCAGTTCTTC
many	TRBJ1-1	-	14	TRBV10-3	CAISVRADNTEAFF	TGTGCCATCAGTGTAAGGGCAGATAACACTGAAGCTTTCTTT
-	TRBJ2-7	TRBD1	13	TRBV20-1	CSATRDRGEEQYF	TGCAGTGCTACCCGGGACAGGGGTGAAGAGCAGTACTTC